These T cell receptor beta chains were read from a single sample in a study of blood T cell repertoires in COVID-19. Measured with immunoSEQ multiplex PCR; TCRdb has only the in-frame clones, and not every one. Of around 360,000 clones in the sample, around 87% were seen once. The source material was PBMCs or T cells enriched from blood (not recorded which). The receptor source for this set is a middle-aged man in a cohort exposed to, infected with or recovered from COVID-19 (not recorded which). CDR3s include the opening cysteine and the closing phenylalanine or tryptophan. D genes are given only for firm matches. Size values are once, few and many counts, or a class for expanded clones, and some rows have none.

V	J	D	size	CDR3	DNA
TRBV27	TRBJ1-6	.	.	CASSLTFRQPGRHNSPLHF	TGTGCCAGCAGTTTAACCTTTCGACAGCCCGGACGTCATAATTCACCCCTCCACTTT
TRBV5-8	TRBJ1-5	TRBD1	.	CASSFIGDRGRYSNQPQHF	TGTGCCAGCAGCTTTATTGGGGACAGGGGACGATATAGCAATCAGCCCCAGCATTTT
TRBV7-9	TRBJ2-2	TRBD1	.	CASSLAGTVNTGELFF	TGTGCCAGCAGCTTAGCTGGGACAGTGAACACCGGGGAGCTGTTTTTT
TRBV5-1	TRBJ2-1	TRBD2	.	CASSSQPGLASYNEQFF	TGCGCCAGCAGCTCCCAACCGGGACTAGCGTCTTACAATGAGCAGTTCTTC
TRBV28	TRBJ1-2	.	.	CASRVDYGYTF	TGTGCCAGCAGGGTAGACTATGGCTACACCTTC
TRBV4-2	TRBJ1-5	.	.	CASSQDPDRSNQPQHF	TGTGCCAGCAGCCAAGATCCCGACAGGTCCAATCAGCCCCAGCATTTT
TRBV19	TRBJ2-1	TRBD2	.	CASSTGLAVREQFF	TGTGCCAGTAGTACGGGACTAGCGGTAAGGGAGCAGTTCTTC
TRBV12-1	TRBJ2-2	.	.	CASSLPRSGELFF	TGTGCCAGCAGCTTGCCTCGGTCCGGGGAGCTGTTTTTT
TRBV5-1	TRBJ1-3	.	once	CASSARGDSNTIYF	TGCGCCAGCAGCGCCAGGGGAGACTCGAACACCATATATTTT
TRBV5-1	TRBJ1-6	.	.	CASSLAVSGRNSPLHF	TGCGCCAGCAGCTTGGCGGTGTCGGGGAGGAATTCACCCCTCCACTTT
TRBV2	TRBJ2-7	.	.	CASKVAREYYEQYF	TGTGCCAGCAAGGTTGCTAGGGAGTACTACGAGCAGTACTTC
TRBV5-1	TRBJ2-7	.	few	CASSFVGRAGYEQYF	TGCGCCAGCAGCTTTGTGGGCCGGGCGGGGTACGAGCAGTACTTC
TRBV11-2	TRBJ2-1	.	.	CASSLRQASYNEQFF	TGTGCCAGCAGCTTAAGACAAGCCTCCTACAATGAGCAGTTCTTC
TRBV7-2	TRBJ2-3	TRBD2	.	CASSQVAGGGDTQYF	TGTGCCAGCAGCCAAGTAGCGGGAGGGGGAGATACGCAGTATTTT
TRBV6-5	TRBJ1-1	.	.	CASSLRDTYTEAFF	TGTGCCAGCAGTTTGAGGGACACATACACTGAAGCTTTCTTT
TRBV5-6	TRBJ1-1	.	.	CASSPPWGRGLTEAFF	TGTGCCAGCAGCCCGCCTTGGGGCAGGGGCCTGACTGAAGCTTTCTTT
TRBV3-1/TRBV3-2	TRBJ2-1	TRBD2	.	CASILAGGRYNEQFF	TGTGCCAGCATCCTAGCGGGAGGCCGGTACAATGAGCAGTTCTTC
TRBV7-9	TRBJ1-4	.	.	CASSFEGNEKLFF	TGTGCCAGCAGCTTTGAGGGTAATGAAAAACTGTTTTTT
TRBV30	TRBJ1-5	.	.	CAWSAGAYSNQPQHF	TGTGCCTGGAGTGCGGGAGCATATAGCAATCAGCCCCAGCATTTT
TRBV28	TRBJ2-7	.	.	CASRQSINSYEQYF	TGTGCCAGCAGACAAAGTATCAACTCCTACGAGCAGTACTTC
TRBV29-1	TRBJ1-2	TRBD1	.	CSVIPSGGFGYTF	TGCAGCGTCATACCATCAGGGGGATTTGGCTACACCTTC
TRBV19	TRBJ1-1	TRBD1	.	CASHRGQNTEAFF	TGTGCCAGCCACAGGGGCCAAAACACTGAAGCTTTCTTT
TRBV6-2/TRBV6-3	TRBJ1-3	.	.	CASSIGQISGNTIYF	TGTGCCAGCAGTATCGGACAAATCTCTGGAAACACCATATATTTT
TRBV28	TRBJ1-1	.	.	CASSSPGLILTEAFF	TGTGCCAGCAGTTCCCCTGGACTAATCCTAACTGAAGCTTTCTTT
TRBV7-9	TRBJ2-5	.	.	CASSVGQQETQYF	TGTGCCAGCAGCGTGGGACAACAAGAGACCCAGTACTTC
TRBV27	TRBJ2-5	.	.	CASSFSQGGTQYF	TGTGCCAGCAGTTTTTCCCAGGGGGGGACCCAGTACTTC
TRBV29-1	TRBJ2-4	TRBD2	.	CSVDSAGGPYF	TGCAGCGTTGATTCGGCGGGAGGGCCCTACTTC
TRBV27	TRBJ2-7	TRBD1	.	CASSLETGGEFEQYF	TGTGCCAGCAGTCTCGAGACAGGGGGGGAGTTTGAGCAGTACTTC
TRBV5-4	TRBJ2-7	.	once	CASSSFSEQYF	TGTGCCAGCAGCAGCTTTAGCGAGCAGTACTTC
TRBV18	TRBJ1-1	TRBD1	.	CASSPEQGNGEAFF	TGTGCCAGCTCACCGGAACAGGGGAACGGTGAAGCTTTCTTT